This T cell receptor beta chain was recorded in a study of blood T cell repertoires in COVID-19 (dated by TCRdb to about 2020). Regarding the complete study: The collaborator samples originated in the United States, Italy and Spain and spanned the acute and convalescent phases of COVID-19. The samples were drawn from the first 160 participants of the ongoing ImmuneRACE study and from roughly 1,300 subjects provided by 6 global collaborators. The repertoires were made available in a free public database intended to serve as a resource for research on the immune response to SARS-CoV-2. Where available, HLA class I and class II types were taken from metadata supplied by the sample provider and were not determined by assay-based typing. Subjects who had been exposed to COVID-19, were actively infected with it, or had recovered from it provided the deeply sampled blood TCRbeta repertoires that made up the dataset. A de-identified subject ID, COVID-19 status, age in years and sex were almost always included in the sample metadata. The prospective study material was composed of cDNA or gDNA derived from T cells, B-cell-depleted T cells, or PBMCs. What the work shows at the level of the full study, not this receptor alone: How much clinical and demographic metadata was included differed by source and by participant, and the metadata was provided uncurated.

Worth noting for this clone: Its binding antigen is unknown. The record has no base qualities; no much larger clone is one base away.

TCRbeta CDR3 regions were amplified from genomic DNA using the immunoSEQ Assay, a bias-controlled multiplex PCR. The authors processed their data as follows. The number of nucleated cells in each sample was estimated from the amplification of reference gene primers within the assay. Sequence reads were collapsed and filtered to measure the absolute abundance of every unique TCRbeta CDR3 rearrangement. For each sample, productive Simpson clonality was calculated as the square root of Simpson's diversity index over productive rearrangements. As stored in TCRdb, this immuneACCESS dataset retains in-frame rearrangements with V and J assigned. A fraction of the clones does not appear; measured against another copy, unresolved V genes explain less than half of the discrepancy, and the remainder lacks a known reason. The V and J calls and clone size were taken over from that table, and D and trimming were inferred from the DNA. This sample is represented by over 85,000 clones; 65% to 90% of them were singletons. The ten largest clones take up 3.8% of the sample.

Whole blood was collected in K2EDTA tubes by collaborating institutions according to the institutions' own protocols. For TCRbeta analysis, collaborators shipped samples as frozen whole blood, isolated PBMCs, or DNA extracted from either of those sample types. From the cysteine up to the phenylalanine, the CDR3 has a length of 14 residues. Left in the record is the CDR3 DNA by itself, 42 bases read in frame from the first base. According to the germline V gene, CDR1 reads SGHRS and CDR2 reads YFSETQ. Here V drops 6 bases and J drops 0 bases, and the junction holds 3 bases not matched to any gene. What was sequenced was peripheral blood. The TCR originated in a man between 60 and 75 years old with acute or convalescent COVID-19. The chain is assembled from TRBV5-1 and TRBJ2-3; TRBD1 agrees with 8 junctional bases. CDR3 reads: CASTQGASTDTQYF. The nucleotide sequence reads as follows: TGCGCCAGCACTCAGGGGGCGAGCACAGATACGCAGTATTTT. The reference TRBV5-1 and TRBJ2-3 proteins fill in what lies around the CDR3, so the full variable domain reads KAGVTQTPRYLIKTRGQQVTLSCSPISGHRSVSWYQQTPGQGLQFLFEYFSETQRNKGNFPGRFSGRQFSNSRSEMNVSTLELGDSALYLCASTQGASTDTQYFGPGTRLTVL.